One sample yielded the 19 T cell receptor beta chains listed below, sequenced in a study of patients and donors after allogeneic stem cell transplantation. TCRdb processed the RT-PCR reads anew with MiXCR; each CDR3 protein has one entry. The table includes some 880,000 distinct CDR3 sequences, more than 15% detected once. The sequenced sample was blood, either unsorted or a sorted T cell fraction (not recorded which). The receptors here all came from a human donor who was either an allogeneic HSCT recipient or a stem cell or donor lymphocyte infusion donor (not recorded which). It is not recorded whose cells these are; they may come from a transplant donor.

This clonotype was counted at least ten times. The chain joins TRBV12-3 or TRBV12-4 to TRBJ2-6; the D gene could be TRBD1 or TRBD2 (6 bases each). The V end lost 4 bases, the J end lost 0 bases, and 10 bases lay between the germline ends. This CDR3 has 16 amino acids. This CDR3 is CASSSGGGSGANVLTF. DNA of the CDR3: TGTGCCAGCAGTTCCGGGGGCGGCTCTGGGGCCAACGTCCTGACTTTC.

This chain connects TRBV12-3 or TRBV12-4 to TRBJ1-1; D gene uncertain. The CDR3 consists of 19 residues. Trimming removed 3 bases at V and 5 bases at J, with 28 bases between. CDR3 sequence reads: CASSLGTGSLHYSLTEAFF. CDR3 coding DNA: TGTGCCAGCAGTTTGGGAACCGGGTCCCTTCACTATTCTCTTACTGAAGCTTTCTTT.

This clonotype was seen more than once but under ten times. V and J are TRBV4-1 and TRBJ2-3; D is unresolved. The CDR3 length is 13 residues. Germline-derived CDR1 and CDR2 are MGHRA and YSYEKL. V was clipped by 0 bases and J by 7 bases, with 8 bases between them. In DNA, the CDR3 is TGCGCCAGCAGCCAAGACGATACTTATACGCAGTATTTT. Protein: CASSQDDTYTQYF.

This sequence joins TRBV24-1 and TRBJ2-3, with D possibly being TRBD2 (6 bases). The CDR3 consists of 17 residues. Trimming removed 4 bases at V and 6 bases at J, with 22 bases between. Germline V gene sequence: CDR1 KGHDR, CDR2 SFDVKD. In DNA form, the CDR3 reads TGTGCCACCAGTGACAACAAACTAGCAGACAAAGCGGATACGCAGTATTTT. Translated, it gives CATSDNKLADKADTQYF.

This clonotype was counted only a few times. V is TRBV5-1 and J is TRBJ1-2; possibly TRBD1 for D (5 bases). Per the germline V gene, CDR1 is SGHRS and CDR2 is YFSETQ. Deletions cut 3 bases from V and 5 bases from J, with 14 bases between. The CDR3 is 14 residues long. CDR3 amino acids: CASSSVVAGYGYTF. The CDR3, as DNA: TGCGCCAGCAGCTCAGTAGTCGCAGGGTATGGCTACACCTTC.

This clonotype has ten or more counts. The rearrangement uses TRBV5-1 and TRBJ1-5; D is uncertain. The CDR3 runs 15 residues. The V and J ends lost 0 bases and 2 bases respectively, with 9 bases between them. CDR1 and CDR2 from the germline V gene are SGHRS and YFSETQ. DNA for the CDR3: TGCGCCAGCAGCTTGGAAGGGAACGGCAATCAGCCCCAGCATTTT. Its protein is CASSLEGNGNQPQHF.

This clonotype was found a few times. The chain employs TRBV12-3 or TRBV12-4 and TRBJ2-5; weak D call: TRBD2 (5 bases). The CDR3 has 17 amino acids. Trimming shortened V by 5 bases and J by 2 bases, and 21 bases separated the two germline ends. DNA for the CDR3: TGTGCCAGCAGTCAACGGACTCTATTGCAGTGGCAAGAGACCCAGTACTTC. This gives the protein CASSQRTLLQWQETQYF.

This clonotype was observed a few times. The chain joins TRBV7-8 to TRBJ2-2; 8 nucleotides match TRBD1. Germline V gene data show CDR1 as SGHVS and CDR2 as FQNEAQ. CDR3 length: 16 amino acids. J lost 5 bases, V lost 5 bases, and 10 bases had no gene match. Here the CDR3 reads CASSGWDRFRTGELFF. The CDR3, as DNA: TGTGCCAGCAGCGGATGGGACAGGTTTCGGACCGGGGAGCTGTTTTTT. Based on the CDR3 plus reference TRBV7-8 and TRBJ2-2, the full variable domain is GAGVSQSPRYKVAKRGQDVALRCDPISGHVSLFWYQQALGQGPEFLTYFQNEAQLDKSGLPSDRFFAERPEGSVSTLKIQRTQQEDSAVYLCASSGWDRFRTGELFFGEGSRLTVL.

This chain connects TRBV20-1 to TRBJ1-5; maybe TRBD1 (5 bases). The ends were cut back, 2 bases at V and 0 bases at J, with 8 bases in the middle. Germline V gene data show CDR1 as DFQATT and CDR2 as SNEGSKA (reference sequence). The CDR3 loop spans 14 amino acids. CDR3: CSARNQGSNQPQHF. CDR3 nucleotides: TGCAGTGCTAGAAATCAGGGTAGCAATCAGCCCCAGCATTTT.

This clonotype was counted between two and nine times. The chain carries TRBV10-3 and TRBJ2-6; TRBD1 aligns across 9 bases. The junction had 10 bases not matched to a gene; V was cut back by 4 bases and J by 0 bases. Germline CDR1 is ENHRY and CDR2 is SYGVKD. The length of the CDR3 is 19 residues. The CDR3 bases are TGTGCCATCAGTGGAATTAAGGGACAGGGCAACTCTGGGGCCAACGTCCTGACTTTC. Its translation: CAISGIKGQGNSGANVLTF.

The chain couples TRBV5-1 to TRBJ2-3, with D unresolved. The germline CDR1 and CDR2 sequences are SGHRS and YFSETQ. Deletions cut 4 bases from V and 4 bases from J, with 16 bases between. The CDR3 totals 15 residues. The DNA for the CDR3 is TGCGCCAGCAGCCCGGGCCCTATTTCTGCAGATACGCAGTATTTT. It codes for CASSPGPISADTQYF.

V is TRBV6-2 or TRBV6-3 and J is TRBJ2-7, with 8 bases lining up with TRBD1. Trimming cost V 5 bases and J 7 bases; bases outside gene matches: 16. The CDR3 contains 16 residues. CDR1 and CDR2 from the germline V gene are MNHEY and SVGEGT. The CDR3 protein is CASSTGPTWTGLEQYF. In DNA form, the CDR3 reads TGTGCCAGCAGTACGGGCCCTACCTGGACAGGGCTTGAGCAGTACTTC.

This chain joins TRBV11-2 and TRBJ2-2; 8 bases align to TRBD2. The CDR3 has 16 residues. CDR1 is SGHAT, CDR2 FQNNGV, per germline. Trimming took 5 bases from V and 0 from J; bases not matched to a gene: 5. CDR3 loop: CASSREGGSNTGELFF. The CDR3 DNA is TGTGCCAGCAGCCGGGAGGGGGGTTCGAACACCGGGGAGCTGTTTTTT.

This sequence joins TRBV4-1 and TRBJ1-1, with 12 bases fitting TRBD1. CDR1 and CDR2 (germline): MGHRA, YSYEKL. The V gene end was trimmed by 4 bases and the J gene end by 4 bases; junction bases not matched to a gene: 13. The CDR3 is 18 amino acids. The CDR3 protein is CASSPRDRGQRAVTEAFF. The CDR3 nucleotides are TGCGCCAGCAGCCCTCGGGACAGGGGGCAACGGGCGGTCACTGAAGCTTTCTTT.

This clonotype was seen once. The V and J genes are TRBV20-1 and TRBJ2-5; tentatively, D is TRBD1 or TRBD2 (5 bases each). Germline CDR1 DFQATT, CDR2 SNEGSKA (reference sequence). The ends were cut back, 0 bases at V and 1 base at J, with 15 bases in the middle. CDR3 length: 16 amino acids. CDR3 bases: TGCAGTGCTAGAGATATGGGGGAGTCACTCCAAGAGACCCAGTACTTC. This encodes CSARDMGESLQETQYF.

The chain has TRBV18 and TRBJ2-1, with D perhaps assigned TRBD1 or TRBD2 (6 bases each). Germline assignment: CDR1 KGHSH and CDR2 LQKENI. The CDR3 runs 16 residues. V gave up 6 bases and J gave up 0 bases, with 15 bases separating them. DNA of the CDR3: TGTGCCAGCTCCCCCGGGGGCGCCCACTCCTACAATGAGCAGTTCTTC. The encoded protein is CASSPGGAHSYNEQFF.

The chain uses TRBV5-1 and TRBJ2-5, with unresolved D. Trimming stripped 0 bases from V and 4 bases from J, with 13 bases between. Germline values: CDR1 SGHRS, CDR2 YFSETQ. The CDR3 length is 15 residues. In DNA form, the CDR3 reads TGCGCCAGCAGCTTGGCCGTCGGTAGTCGAGAGACCCAGTACTTC. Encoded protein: CASSLAVGSRETQYF.

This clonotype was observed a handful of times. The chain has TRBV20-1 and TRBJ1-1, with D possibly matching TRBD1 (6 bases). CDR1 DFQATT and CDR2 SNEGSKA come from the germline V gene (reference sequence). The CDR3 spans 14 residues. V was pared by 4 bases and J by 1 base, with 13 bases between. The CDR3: CSATHRVSNTEAFF. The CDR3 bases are TGCAGTGCTACCCACAGGGTATCGAACACTGAAGCTTTCTTT.

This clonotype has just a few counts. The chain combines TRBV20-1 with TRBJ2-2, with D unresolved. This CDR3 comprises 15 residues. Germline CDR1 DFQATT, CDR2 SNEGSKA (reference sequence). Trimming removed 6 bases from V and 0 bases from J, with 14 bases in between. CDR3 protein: CSALRRLTNTGELFF. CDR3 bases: TGCAGTGCCTTGAGACGGCTTACGAACACCGGGGAGCTGTTTTTT.